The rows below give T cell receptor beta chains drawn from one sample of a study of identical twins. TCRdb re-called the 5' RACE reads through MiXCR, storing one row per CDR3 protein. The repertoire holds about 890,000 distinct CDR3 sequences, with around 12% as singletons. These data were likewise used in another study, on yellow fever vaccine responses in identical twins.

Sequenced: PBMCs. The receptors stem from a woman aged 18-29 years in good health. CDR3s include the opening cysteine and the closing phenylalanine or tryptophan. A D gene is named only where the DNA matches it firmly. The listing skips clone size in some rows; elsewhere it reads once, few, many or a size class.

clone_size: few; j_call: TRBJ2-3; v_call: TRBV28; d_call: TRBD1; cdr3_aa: CATSGTDFSTDTQYF; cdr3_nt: TGTGCCACCTCCGGGACAGATTTTAGCACAGATACGCAGTATTTT
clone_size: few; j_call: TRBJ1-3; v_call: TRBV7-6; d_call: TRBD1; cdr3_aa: CASNPGQGKNTIYF; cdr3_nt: TGTGCCAGCAACCCCGGACAGGGGAAGAACACCATATATTTT
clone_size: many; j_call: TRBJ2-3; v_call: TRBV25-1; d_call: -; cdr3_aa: CASSQTREAQYF; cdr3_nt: TGTGCCAGCAGTCAGACTAGAGAGGCGCAGTATTTT
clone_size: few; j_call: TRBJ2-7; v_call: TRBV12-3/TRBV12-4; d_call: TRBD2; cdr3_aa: CASSLTGRAPGYEQYF; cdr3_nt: TGTGCCAGCAGTTTAACCGGGAGGGCTCCGGGATACGAGCAGTACTTC
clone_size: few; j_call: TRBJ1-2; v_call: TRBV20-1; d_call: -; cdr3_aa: CSARTTNYGYTF; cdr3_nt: TGCAGTGCGCGGACAACTAACTATGGCTACACCTTC
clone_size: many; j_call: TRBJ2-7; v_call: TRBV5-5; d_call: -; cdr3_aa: CASSFRGGQGFSYEQYF; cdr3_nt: TGTGCCAGCAGCTTCCGGGGGGGACAGGGTTTTTCGTACGAGCAGTACTTC
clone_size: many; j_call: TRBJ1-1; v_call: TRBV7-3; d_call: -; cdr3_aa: CASSLSPSGEAFF; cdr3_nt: TGTGCCAGCAGCTTAAGTCCTTCCGGGGAAGCTTTCTTT
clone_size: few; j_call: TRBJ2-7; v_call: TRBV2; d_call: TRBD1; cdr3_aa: CASRKGAGGNSYEQYF; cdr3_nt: TGTGCCAGCCGCAAAGGGGCAGGGGGCAATTCCTACGAGCAGTACTTC
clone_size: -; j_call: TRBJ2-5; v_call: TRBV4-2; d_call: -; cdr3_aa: CASSQDRLAWETQYF; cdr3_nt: TGTGCCAGCAGCCAAGATCGGCTAGCGTGGGAGACCCAGTACTTC
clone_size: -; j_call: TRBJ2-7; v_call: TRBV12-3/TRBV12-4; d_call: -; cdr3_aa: CASRSDRLYEQYF; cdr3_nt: TGTGCCAGCAGATCGGACAGACTCTACGAGCAGTACTTC
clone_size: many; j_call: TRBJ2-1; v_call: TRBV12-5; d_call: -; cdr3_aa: CASGLKRGDSSHEQFF; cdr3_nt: TGTGCTAGTGGTTTGAAACGGGGAGACTCATCACATGAGCAGTTCTTC
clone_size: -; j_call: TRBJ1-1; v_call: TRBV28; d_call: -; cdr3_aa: CASTPWGNTEAFF; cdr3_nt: TGTGCCAGCACCCCGTGGGGGAACACTGAAGCTTTCTTT
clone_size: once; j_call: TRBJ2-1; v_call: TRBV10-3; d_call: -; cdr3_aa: CAISDPSNLMDNEQFF; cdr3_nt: TGTGCCATCAGTGATCCGTCGAACCTTATGGACAATGAGCAGTTCTTC
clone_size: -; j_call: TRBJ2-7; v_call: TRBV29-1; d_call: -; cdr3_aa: CSVALSVVGYYEQYF; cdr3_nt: TGCAGCGTTGCCCTCTCGGTAGTGGGGTATTACGAGCAGTACTTC
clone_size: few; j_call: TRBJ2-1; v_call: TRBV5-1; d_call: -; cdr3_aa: CASNEGSGSNEQFF; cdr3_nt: TGCGCCAGCAATGAGGGCAGCGGCTCCAATGAGCAGTTCTTC
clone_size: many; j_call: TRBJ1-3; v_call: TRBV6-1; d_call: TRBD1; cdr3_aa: CASSRQGTGNTIYF; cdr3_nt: TGTGCCAGCAGCCGACAGGGGACTGGAAACACCATATATTTT
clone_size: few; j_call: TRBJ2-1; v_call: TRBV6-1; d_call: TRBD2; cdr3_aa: CASTPAGGSSYNEQFF; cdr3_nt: TGTGCCAGCACCCCGGCAGGCGGGAGCTCCTACAATGAGCAGTTCTTC
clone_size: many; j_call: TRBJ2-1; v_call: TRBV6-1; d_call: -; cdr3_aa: CASTKLPGNEQFF; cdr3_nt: TGTGCCAGCACAAAGCTGCCGGGTAATGAGCAGTTCTTC
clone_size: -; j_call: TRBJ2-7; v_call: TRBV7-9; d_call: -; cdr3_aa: CASSLRVGRGSSYEQYF; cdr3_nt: TGTGCCAGCAGCTTAAGGGTGGGAAGGGGAAGCTCCTACGAGCAGTACTTC
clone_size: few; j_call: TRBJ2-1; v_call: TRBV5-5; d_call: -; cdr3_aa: CASSLAAAGLYYNEQFF; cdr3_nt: TGTGCCAGCAGCTTGGCCGCTGCGGGACTGTACTACAATGAGCAGTTCTTC
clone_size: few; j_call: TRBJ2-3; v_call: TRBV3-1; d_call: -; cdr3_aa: CASTGTHRADTQYF; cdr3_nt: TGTGCCAGTACCGGGACCCACAGGGCAGATACGCAGTATTTT
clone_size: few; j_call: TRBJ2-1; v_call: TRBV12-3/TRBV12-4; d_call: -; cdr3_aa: CASSLYGSDEQFF; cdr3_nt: TGTGCCAGCAGTTTATACGGGAGCGATGAGCAGTTCTTC
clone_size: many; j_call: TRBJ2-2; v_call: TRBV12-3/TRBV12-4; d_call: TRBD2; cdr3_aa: CASIGGGLAGGTGELFF; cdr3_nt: TGTGCCAGCATCGGAGGGGGACTAGCGGGAGGAACCGGGGAGCTGTTTTTT
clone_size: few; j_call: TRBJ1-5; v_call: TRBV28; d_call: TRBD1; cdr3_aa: CASSFLLLPGQGNNQPQHF; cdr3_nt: TGTGCCAGCAGTTTCCTCCTCCTCCCGGGACAGGGGAACAATCAGCCCCAGCATTTT
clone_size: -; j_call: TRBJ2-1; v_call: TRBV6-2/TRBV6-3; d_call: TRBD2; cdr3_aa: CAGSRGGGSGEEQFF; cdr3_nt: TGTGCCGGCAGCCGCGGAGGCGGTAGCGGGGAAGAGCAGTTCTTC
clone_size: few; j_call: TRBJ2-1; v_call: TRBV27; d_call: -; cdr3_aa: CASRLMEGSGEQFF; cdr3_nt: TGTGCCAGCAGGCTCATGGAGGGGTCGGGTGAGCAGTTCTTC
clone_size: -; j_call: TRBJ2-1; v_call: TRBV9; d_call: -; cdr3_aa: CASSVLAAGWNEQFF; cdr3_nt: TGTGCCAGCAGCGTGCTAGCCGCGGGGTGGAATGAGCAGTTCTTC